The 3 T cell receptor beta chains below come from one sample, sequenced in a study of PD-1 blockade in mismatch repair-deficient tumors (dated by TCRdb to about 2017). Libraries were constructed by the immunoSEQ multiplex PCR assay. TCRdb limited this immuneACCESS table to in-frame rearrangements with V and J called. A share of clones is missing; checked studies link under half to unresolved V genes, and the rest is unexplained. The sample yields about 60,000 clones; about 91% were counted once. Approximately 14% of the sample is taken by the ten largest. The material sequenced was peripheral blood, taken 52 weeks after starting pembrolizumab. The receptors derive from an adult with mismatch repair-deficient cancer.

The gene calls are TRBV9 and TRBJ1-1; D gene unclear. Trimming removed 0 bases at V and 1 base at J, with 10 bases between. Germline V gene sequence: CDR1 SGDLS, CDR2 YYNGEE. CDR3 length: 15 residues. The CDR3 is CASSVEISGNTEAFF. The CDR3 region has the DNA TGTGCCAGCAGCGTAGAAATTTCAGGGAACACTGAAGCTTTCTTT.

Remarks on this clone: The same CDR3 can be traced to other DNA sequences in this sample. The genes are TRBV27 and TRBJ2-5; 8 bases map to TRBD2. Germline V lookup: CDR1 MNHEY, CDR2 SMNVEV (reference sequence). CDR3 length: 13 residues. Trimming removed 5 bases from V and 3 bases from J; junction bases left unmatched: 2. CDR3 in DNA: TGTGCCAGCAGTCCGACTAGCGAAGAGACCCAGTACTTC. It specifies CASSPTSEETQYF.

This clone was counted only a few times. V and J are TRBV5-6 and TRBJ1-2; D may be TRBD1 (5 bases). V was trimmed by 6 bases and J by 6 bases, leaving 12 bases between them. The CDR3 has 12 residues. Germline V gives CDR1 SGHDT, CDR2 YYEEEE. CDR3 in DNA: TGTGCCAGCACCCCTGGGGGTCATGGCTACACCTTC. Protein product: CASTPGGHGYTF.